Listed here are 12 T cell receptor beta chains from one sample, sequenced in a study of PD-L1 blockade in urothelial cancer. Time point defined: pretreatment peripheral blood. Clones were read by immunoSEQ multiplex PCR, and TCRdb kept only the in-frame ones, dropping some. Of about 51,000 clones in the sample, around 84% were seen once. The sample here was PBMCs, taken around atezolizumab (anti-PD-L1) treatment. These receptors came from a man aged 55 to 70 with urothelial cancer.

The chain links TRBV6-5 to TRBJ1-1; 9 bases map to TRBD1. Germline CDR1 MNHEY, CDR2 SVGAGI. The CDR3 runs 15 residues. J gave up 5 bases and V 1 base, and 5 bases lay outside the gene matches. CDR3 amino acids: CASSYWGQGRTEAFF. CDR3 coding DNA: TGTGCCAGCAGTTACTGGGGACAGGGTAGGACTGAAGCTTTCTTT.

The V call is TRBV28, the J call TRBJ1-2, with 7 bases fitting TRBD1. Germline-derived CDR1 and CDR2 are MDHEN and SYDVKM. The CDR3 consists of 14 residues. J gave up 2 bases and V 6 bases, and 6 bases lay outside the gene matches. CDR3 sequence: CASRWGRGNYGYTF. Here the CDR3 DNA reads TGTGCCAGCAGGTGGGGCAGGGGGAACTATGGCTACACCTTC.

This sequence joins TRBV4-1 and TRBJ2-1, with D possibly being TRBD1 (6 bases). Trimming cost V 0 bases and J 1 base, with 19 bases left between them. CDR1 is MGHRA, CDR2 YSYEKL, per germline. The CDR3 is made up of 19 amino acids. The CDR3 sequence: CASSQEGALLAMSYNEQFF. The CDR3, as DNA: TGCGCCAGCAGCCAAGAGGGGGCCTTGCTCGCTATGTCCTACAATGAGCAGTTCTTC.

The chain uses TRBV7-8 and TRBJ1-2; no clear D. This CDR3 region has 15 residues. Germline loops: CDR1 SGHVS, CDR2 FQNEAQ. V was shortened by 1 base and J by 4 bases, with 13 bases between the two germline ends. The CDR3 protein is CASSLVGPKPYGYTF. DNA of the CDR3: TGTGCCAGCAGCTTAGTGGGCCCCAAACCCTATGGCTACACCTTC.

The genes are TRBV5-6 and TRBJ2-7; D might be TRBD1 (6 bases). This CDR3 has 16 residues. The germline gives CDR1 SGHDT, CDR2 YYEEEE. V was pared by 4 bases and J by 0 bases, with 17 bases between. Written as DNA, the CDR3 is TGTGCCAGCAGCCTACGACAGGAACTACGCTCCTACGAGCAGTACTTC. It codes for CASSLRQELRSYEQYF.

The genes are TRBV5-8 and TRBJ2-1, with 13 positions matching TRBD2. Germline CDR1 SGHTS, CDR2 YDEGEE. With 4 bases clipped from V and 9 bases from J, the junction kept 7 bases outside the gene matches. The CDR3 loop spans 15 amino acids. DNA of the CDR3: TGTGCCAGCAGCACAGGACTAGCGGGAGTGGGTGAGCAGTTCTTC. Translating it yields CASSTGLAGVGEQFF.

This clone was seen only a few times. Distinct nucleotide sequences in the sample also encode this CDR3. CDR3 coding DNA: TGTGCCTGGAGTGTCAGGAGGGAGCAGTACTTC. Amino acids: CAWSVRREQYF. The V and J genes are TRBV30 and TRBJ2-7, with D perhaps matching TRBD2 (5 bases). Germline V gene data show CDR1 as GTSNPN and CDR2 as SVGIG (reference sequence). CDR3 length: 11 residues. V was cut by 0 bases and J by 7 bases, with 7 bases left in between.

The rearrangement uses TRBV2 and TRBJ1-6; D is ambiguous. V lost 1 base and J 9 bases, leaving 16 bases between the germline ends. CDR3 length: 16 residues. CDR1 is SNHLY, CDR2 FYNNEI, per germline. CDR3 residues: CASSEDQPGKISPLHF. The CDR3 nucleotides are TGTGCCAGCAGTGAAGATCAACCGGGAAAAATTTCACCCCTCCACTTT. Drawing the rest from reference TRBV2 and TRBJ1-6, the complete variable domain is EPEVTQTPSHQVTQMGQEVILRCVPISNHLYFYWYRQILGQKVEFLVSFYNNEISEKSEIFDDQFSVERPDGSNFTLKIRSTKLEDSAMYFCASSEDQPGKISPLHFGNGTRLTVT.

The rearrangement joins TRBV2 to TRBJ2-5; 7 bases map to TRBD1. Germline CDR1 SNHLY, CDR2 FYNNEI. The length of the CDR3 is 16 residues. J gave up 1 base and V 6 bases, and 11 bases lay outside the gene matches. In DNA form, the CDR3 reads TGTGCCAGCAGCCCCTTGGGACAGAAGATCCAAGAGACCCAGTACTTC. This sequence encodes CASSPLGQKIQETQYF.

V gene TRBV14 combines with J gene TRBJ2-5; 8 nucleotides agree with TRBD1. This CDR3 has 16 residues. Per germline, CDR1 SGHDN and CDR2 FVKESK. With V trimmed by 3 bases and J by 1 base, 7 bases remained unmatched. CDR3 region: CASSHMGQAPQETQYF. The DNA of the CDR3 is TGTGCCAGCAGCCATATGGGACAGGCCCCCCAAGAGACCCAGTACTTC.

This clone was recorded a few times. This chain joins TRBV13 and TRBJ2-7; 8 bases agree with TRBD1. The CDR3 has 13 residues. The germline gives CDR1 PRHDT, CDR2 FYEKMQ (reference sequence). The ends lost 6 bases at V and 4 bases at J; junction bases unmatched: 5. CDR3: CASRPGQGYEQYF. CDR3 bases: TGTGCCAGCAGACCCGGACAGGGTTACGAGCAGTACTTC.

This chain connects TRBV2 to TRBJ2-1; TRBD2 is a possible D gene (6 bases). The CDR3 has 13 amino acids. Trimming took off 6 bases at V and 10 bases at J, with 16 bases between the two ends. Germline-derived CDR1 and CDR2 are SNHLY and FYNNEI. The CDR3 sequence: CASRIGTYQEQFF. Written as DNA, the CDR3 is TGTGCCAGCAGGATAGGGACTTACCAGGAGCAGTTCTTC.